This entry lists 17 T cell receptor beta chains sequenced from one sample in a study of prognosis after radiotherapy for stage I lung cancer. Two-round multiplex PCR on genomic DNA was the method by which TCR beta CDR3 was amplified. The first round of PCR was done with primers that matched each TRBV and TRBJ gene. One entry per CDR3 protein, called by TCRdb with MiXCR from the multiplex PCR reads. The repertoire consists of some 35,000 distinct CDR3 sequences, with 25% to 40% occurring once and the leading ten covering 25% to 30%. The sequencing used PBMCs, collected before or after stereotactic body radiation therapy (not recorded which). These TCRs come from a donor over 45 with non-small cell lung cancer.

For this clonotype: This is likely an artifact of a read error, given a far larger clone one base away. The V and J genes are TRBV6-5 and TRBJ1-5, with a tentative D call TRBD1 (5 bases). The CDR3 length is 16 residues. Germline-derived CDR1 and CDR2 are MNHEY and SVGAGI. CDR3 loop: CDSRTGLSLRGQPQHF. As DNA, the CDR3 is TGTGACAGTCGTACGGGACTCAGCTTAAGAGGGCAGCCCCAGCATTTT.

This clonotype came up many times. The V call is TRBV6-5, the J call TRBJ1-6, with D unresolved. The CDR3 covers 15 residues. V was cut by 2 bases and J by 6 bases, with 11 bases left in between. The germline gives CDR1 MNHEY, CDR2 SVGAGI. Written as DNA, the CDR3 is TGTGCCAGCAGTTACACCGGCTCCGCTAATTCACCCCTCCACTTT. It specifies CASSYTGSANSPLHF.

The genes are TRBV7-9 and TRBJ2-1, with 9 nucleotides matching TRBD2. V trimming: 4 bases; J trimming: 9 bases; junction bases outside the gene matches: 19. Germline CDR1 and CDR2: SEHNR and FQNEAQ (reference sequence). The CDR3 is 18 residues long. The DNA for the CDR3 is TGTGCCAGCAGCTACCACCACCGTCGGGCTAGCGGGGAGGGTGAGCAGTTCTTC. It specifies CASSYHHRRASGEGEQFF.

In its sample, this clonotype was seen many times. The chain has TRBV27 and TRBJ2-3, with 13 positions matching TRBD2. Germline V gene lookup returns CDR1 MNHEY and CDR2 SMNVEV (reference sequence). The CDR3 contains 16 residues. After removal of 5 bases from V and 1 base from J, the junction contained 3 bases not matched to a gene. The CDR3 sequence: CASSPLAGGGTDTQYF. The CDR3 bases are TGTGCCAGCAGTCCACTAGCGGGGGGGGGCACAGATACGCAGTATTTT.

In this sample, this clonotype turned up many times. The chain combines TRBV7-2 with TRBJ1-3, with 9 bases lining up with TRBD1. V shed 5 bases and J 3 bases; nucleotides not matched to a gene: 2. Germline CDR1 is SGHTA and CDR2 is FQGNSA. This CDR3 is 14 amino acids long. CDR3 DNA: TGTGCCAGCAGCCCGACAGGGGGTGGAAACACCATATATTTT. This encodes CASSPTGGGNTIYF.

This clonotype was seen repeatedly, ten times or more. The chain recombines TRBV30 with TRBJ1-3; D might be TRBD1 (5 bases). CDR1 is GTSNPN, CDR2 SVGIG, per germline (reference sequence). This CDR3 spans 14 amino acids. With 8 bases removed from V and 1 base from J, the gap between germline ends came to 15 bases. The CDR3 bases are TGTGCCCGGCGGGGCAGGGAATCTGGAAACACCATATATTTT. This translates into CARRGRESGNTIYF.

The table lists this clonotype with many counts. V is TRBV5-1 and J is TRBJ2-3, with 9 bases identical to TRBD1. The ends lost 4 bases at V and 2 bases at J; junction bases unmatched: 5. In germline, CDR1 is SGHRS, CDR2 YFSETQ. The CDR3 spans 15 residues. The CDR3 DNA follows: TGCGCCAGCAGCAACGGGACAGGGCCCACAGATACGCAGTATTTT. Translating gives CASSNGTGPTDTQYF.

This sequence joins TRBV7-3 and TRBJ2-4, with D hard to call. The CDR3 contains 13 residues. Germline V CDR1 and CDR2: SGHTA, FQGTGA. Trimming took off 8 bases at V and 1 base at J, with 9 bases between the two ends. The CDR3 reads CASPHYAKNIQYF. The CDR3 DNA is TGTGCCAGCCCACACTATGCCAAAAACATTCAGTACTTC.

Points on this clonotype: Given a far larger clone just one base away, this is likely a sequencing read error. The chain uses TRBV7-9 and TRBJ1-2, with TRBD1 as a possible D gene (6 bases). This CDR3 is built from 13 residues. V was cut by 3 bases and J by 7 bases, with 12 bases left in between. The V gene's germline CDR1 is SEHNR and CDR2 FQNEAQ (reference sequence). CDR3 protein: CASSFGDMSGYTF. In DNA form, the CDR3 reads TGTGCCAGCAGCTTTGGGGACATGTCTGGCTACACCTTC.

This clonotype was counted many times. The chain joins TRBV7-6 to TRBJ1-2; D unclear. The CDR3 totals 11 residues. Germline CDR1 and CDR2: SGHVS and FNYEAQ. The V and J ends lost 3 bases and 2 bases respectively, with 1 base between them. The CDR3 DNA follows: TGTGCCAGCAGCTTGAACTATGGCTACACCTTC. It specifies CASSLNYGYTF.

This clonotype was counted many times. The CDR3 sequence: CASSSGMPGGSYNSPLHF. As DNA, the CDR3 is TGTGCCAGCAGCTCCGGCATGCCAGGGGGCTCCTATAATTCACCCCTCCACTTT. The chain links TRBV6-5 to TRBJ1-6; 7 bases are a match to TRBD1. The CDR3 has 18 amino acids. V dropped 6 bases and J dropped 0; count of bases not matched to a gene: 11. CDR1 is MNHEY and CDR2 is SVGAGI in the germline V gene.

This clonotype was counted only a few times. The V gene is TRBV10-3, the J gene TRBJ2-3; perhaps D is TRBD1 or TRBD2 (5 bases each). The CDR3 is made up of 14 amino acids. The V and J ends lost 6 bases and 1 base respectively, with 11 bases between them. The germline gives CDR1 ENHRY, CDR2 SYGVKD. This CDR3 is CAISGAGGTDTQYF. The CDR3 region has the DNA TGTGCCATCAGCGGGGCCGGGGGCACAGATACGCAGTATTTT.

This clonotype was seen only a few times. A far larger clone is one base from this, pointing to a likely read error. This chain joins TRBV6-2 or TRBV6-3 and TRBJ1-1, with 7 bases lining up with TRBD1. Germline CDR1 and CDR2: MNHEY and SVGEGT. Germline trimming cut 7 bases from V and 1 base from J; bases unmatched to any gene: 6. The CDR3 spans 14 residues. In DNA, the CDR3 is TGTGCCAGCATCCGGGACAGTGAGAACACTGAAGCTTTCTTT. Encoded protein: CASIRDSENTEAFF.

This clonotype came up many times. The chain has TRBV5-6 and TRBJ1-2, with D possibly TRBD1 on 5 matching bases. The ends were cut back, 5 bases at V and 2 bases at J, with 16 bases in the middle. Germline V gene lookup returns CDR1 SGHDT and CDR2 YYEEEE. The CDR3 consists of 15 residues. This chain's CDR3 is CASRQIGGSNYGYTF. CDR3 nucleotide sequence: TGTGCCAGCAGACAAATCGGGGGTTCGAACTATGGCTACACCTTC. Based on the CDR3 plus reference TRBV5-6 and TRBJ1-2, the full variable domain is DAGVTQSPTHLIKTRGQQVTLRCSPKSGHDTVSWYQQALGQGPQFIFQYYEEEERQRGNFPDRFSGHQFPNYSSELNVNALLLGDSALYLCASRQIGGSNYGYTFGSGTRLTVV.

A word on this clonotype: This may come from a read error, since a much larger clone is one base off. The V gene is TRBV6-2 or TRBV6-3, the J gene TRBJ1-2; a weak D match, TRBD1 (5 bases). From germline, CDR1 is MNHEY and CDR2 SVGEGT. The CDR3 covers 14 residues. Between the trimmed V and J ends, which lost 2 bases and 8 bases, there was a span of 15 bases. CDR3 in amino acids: CASSYPVREVGYTF. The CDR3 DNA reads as TGTGCCAGCAGTTACCCGGTCAGGGAAGTGGGCTACACCTTC.

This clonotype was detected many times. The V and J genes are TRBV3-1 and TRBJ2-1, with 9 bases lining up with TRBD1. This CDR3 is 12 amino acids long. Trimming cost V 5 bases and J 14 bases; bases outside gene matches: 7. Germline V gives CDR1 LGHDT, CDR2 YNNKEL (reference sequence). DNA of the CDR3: TGTGCCAGCAGCGGAGGGGACAGGGAAAAGTTCTTC. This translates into CASSGGDREKFF.

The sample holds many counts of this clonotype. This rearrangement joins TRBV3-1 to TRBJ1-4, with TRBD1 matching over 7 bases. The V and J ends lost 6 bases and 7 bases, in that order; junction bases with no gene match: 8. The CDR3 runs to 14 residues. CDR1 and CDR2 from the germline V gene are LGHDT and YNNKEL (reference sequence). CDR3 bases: TGTGCCAGCAGACCGACAGGGAGGGGTGAAAAACTGTTTTTT. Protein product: CASRPTGRGEKLFF.